Here is one TCR beta chain with its context. The assay was immunoSEQ multiplex PCR, and TCRdb's table has in-frame clones only and misses some. The data show approximately 1.5 million clones, 95% to 99% seen once. The CDR3 sequence is 13 residues long. The trim removed 7 bases at V and 6 bases at J, leaving 8 bases unmatched. Germline V lookup: CDR1 SEHNR, CDR2 FQNEAQ (reference sequence). This sample is part of a study of shared clonotypes between healthy human individuals. The rearrangement uses TRBV7-9 and TRBJ2-7; the match to TRBD1 covers 8 bases. This TCR came from a man aged 25-45 years in good health. Sequenced input: naive CD4+ T cells sorted from blood. Subset described: CD45RA+ positively selected. The CDR3 DNA reads as TGTGCCAGCACTGAGACAGGGGCTCGCGAGCAGTACTTC. Residues: CASTETGAREQYF.